What follows are 8 T cell receptor beta chains derived from one specimen sequenced in a study of blood T cell repertoires in COVID-19. Libraries were prepared by immunoSEQ multiplex PCR; TCRdb keeps only in-frame clonotypes and omits some of them. The data contain 200,000 to 250,000 clones, 75% to 90% of them singletons. Input material: PBMCs or T cells enriched from blood (not recorded which). These receptors originate from a woman aged 40 to 49 with acute COVID-19.

The rearrangement joins TRBV29-1 to TRBJ2-2; D might be TRBD2 (5 bases). The CDR3 is 13 residues long. Germline CDR1 is SQVTM and CDR2 is ANQGSEA. Trimming removed 4 bases from V and 5 bases from J, with 11 bases in between. For the CDR3, the DNA is TGCAGCGTTGGGACTGCTAGGACCGGGGAGCTGTTTTTT. Protein: CSVGTARTGELFF.

The rearrangement links TRBV4-3 to TRBJ1-1; D uncertain. V lost 6 bases, J lost 3 bases, and 11 bases lay in between. The CDR3 is 13 amino acids. Looked up from germline, CDR1 is LGHNA and CDR2 is YSLEER. The DNA of the CDR3 is TGCGCCAGCAGTCTTACCGGGTACACTGAAGCTTTCTTT. Residues: CASSLTGYTEAFF.

The CDR3 bases are TGTGCCAGCCGACAGGGCCTACACTCTGGAAACACCATATATTTT. Protein sequence: CASRQGLHSGNTIYF. V usage is TRBV6-6 and J usage is TRBJ1-3; 7 positions match TRBD1. Unmatched junction bases numbered 7, after V lost 8 bases and J lost 0 bases. The CDR3 loop spans 15 amino acids. Germline-derived CDR1 and CDR2 are MNHNY and SVGAGI (reference sequence).

V usage is TRBV9 and J usage is TRBJ1-2, with D maybe TRBD1 (5 bases). This CDR3 region has 16 residues. The germline V gene encodes CDR1 SGDLS and CDR2 YYNGEE. V lost 0 bases and J 2 bases, leaving 14 bases between the germline ends. In nucleotides, the CDR3 is TGTGCCAGCAGCGTAGGCAGGGCCGGGGGGAACTATGGCTACACCTTC. This sequence encodes CASSVGRAGGNYGYTF.

The chain links TRBV14 to TRBJ1-2, with TRBD1 matching 9 bases. The CDR3 length is 14 residues. Germline trimming cut 3 bases from V and 7 bases from J; bases unmatched to any gene: 6. CDR1 is SGHDN, CDR2 FVKESK, per germline. The CDR3 DNA is TGTGCCAGCAGCCATGACAGGGGGAAAAGTGGCTACACCTTC. Translation gives CASSHDRGKSGYTF. Full variable domain (rest looked up from reference TRBV14 and TRBJ1-2): EAGVTQFPSHSVIEKGQTVTLRCDPISGHDNLYWYRRVMGKEIKFLLHFVKESKQDESGMPNNRFLAERTGGTYSTLKVQPAELEDSGVYFCASSHDRGKSGYTFGSGTRLTVV.

The J gene is TRBJ2-7, the V gene TRBV29-1; 11 bases line up with TRBD1. The germline CDR1 and CDR2 sequences are SQVTM and ANQGSEA. The V segment lost 1 base and the J segment 6 bases; nucleotides outside the gene matches: 2. This CDR3 is built from 13 residues. The CDR3 region has the DNA TGCAGCGTTGAAGGGACAGGGGGCTTCGAGCAGTACTTC. This sequence encodes CSVEGTGGFEQYF.

The V and J genes are TRBV24-1 and TRBJ2-1; the match to TRBD1 covers 9 bases. Germline-derived CDR1 and CDR2 are KGHDR and SFDVKD. This CDR3 contains 15 residues. J gave up 3 bases and V 9 bases, and 8 bases lay outside the gene matches. The DNA for the CDR3 is TGTGCCACCTCCGTACCGGGACAGGGCTACAATGAGCAGTTCTTC. It encodes CATSVPGQGYNEQFF.

The chain combines TRBV18 with TRBJ2-7; 9 bases line up with TRBD1. The CDR3 is 13 amino acids. Germline V CDR1 and CDR2: KGHSH, LQKENI. Unmatched junction bases numbered 3, after V lost 3 bases and J lost 6 bases. The CDR3 is CASSPLTGGEQYV. Written as DNA, the CDR3 is TGTGCCAGCTCACCGCTGACAGGGGGCGAGCAGTACGTC.